This T cell receptor beta chain was sequenced for a study of vaccination and CD4 T cells after COVID-19. At the level of the study: The post-COVID sampling time was a median roughly 100 days after diagnosis, ranging from 35 to 161.

The CDR3 has 18 residues. Trimming removed 0 bases from V and 6 bases from J; junction bases left unmatched: 10. Germline CDR1 is LNHNV and CDR2 is YYDKDF (reference sequence). Treatment in this sample: roughly 11-day PBMC culture with coronavirus spike peptide pools or control peptides (ViraFEST assay). This clonotype occurred a few times. Its antigen is undetermined. Whole-study results and caveats: Convalescent patients saw a median approximately 90% of their reactive clones show up only after vaccination.

An Oncomine TCR Beta short-read assay was used to sequence the DNA from cultured CD4+ T cells. The authors extracted genomic DNA from cultured CD4+ T cells. Via MiXCR, TCRdb re-called the PCR reads, giving one row per CDR3 protein. The data contain some 14,000 distinct CDR3 sequences, around 38% of them singletons. The source of this sequence is a human donor who had recovered from COVID-19. The V call is TRBV15, the J call TRBJ2-2, with TRBD2 identical over 10 bases. The sequencing sample was made of CD4+ T cells from blood, cultured in vitro. The CDR3 region has the DNA TGTGCCACCAGCAGAGATTTTGCGCTAGCGGGAGTTGCCGGGGAGCTGTTTTTT. Translating it yields CATSRDFALAGVAGELFF.